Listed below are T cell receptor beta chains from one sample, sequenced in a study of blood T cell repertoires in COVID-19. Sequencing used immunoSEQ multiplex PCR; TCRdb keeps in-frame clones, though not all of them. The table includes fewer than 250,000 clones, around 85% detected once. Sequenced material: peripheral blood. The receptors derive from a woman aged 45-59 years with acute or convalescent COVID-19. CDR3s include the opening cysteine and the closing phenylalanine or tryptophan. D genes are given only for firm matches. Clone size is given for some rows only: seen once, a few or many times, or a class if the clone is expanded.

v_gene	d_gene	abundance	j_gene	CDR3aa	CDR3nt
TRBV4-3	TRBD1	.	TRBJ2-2	CASSPGQGRSGELFF	TGCGCCAGCAGCCCGGGACAGGGGAGGTCCGGGGAGCTGTTTTTT
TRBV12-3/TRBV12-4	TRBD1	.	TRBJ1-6	CASSYRGNSPLHF	TGTGCCAGCAGCTACAGGGGAAATTCACCCCTCCACTTT
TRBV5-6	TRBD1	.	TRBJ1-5	CASSTGTAQPQHF	TGTGCCAGCAGCACCGGGACAGCCCAGCCCCAGCATTTT
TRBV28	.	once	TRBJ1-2	CASSLIRRNYGYTF	TGTGCCAGCAGTTTAATTCGTCGTAACTATGGCTACACCTTC
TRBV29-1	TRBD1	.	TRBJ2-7	CSVVMTGQGAYEQYF	TGCAGCGTTGTCATGACAGGGCAGGGAGCCTACGAGCAGTACTTC
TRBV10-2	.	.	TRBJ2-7	CASSGARLLSYEQYF	TGCGCCAGCAGTGGGGCGCGCCTTCTCTCCTACGAGCAGTACTTC
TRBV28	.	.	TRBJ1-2	CASSKGYYGYTF	TGTGCCAGCAGCAAGGGGTACTATGGCTACACCTTC
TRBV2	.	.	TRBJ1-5	CASTTANQPQHF	TGTGCCAGCACTACAGCTAATCAGCCCCAGCATTTT
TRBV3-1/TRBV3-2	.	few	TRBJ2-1	CASSKGGTAYNEQFF	TGTGCCAGCAGCAAAGGAGGAACGGCCTACAATGAGCAGTTCTTC
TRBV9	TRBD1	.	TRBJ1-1	CASSVAPGGKPEAFF	TGTGCCAGCAGCGTAGCTCCAGGGGGAAAGCCTGAAGCTTTCTTT
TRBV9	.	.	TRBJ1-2	CASSVEKGLYGGYTF	TGTGCCAGCAGCGTAGAAAAGGGGCTCTATGGAGGCTACACCTTC
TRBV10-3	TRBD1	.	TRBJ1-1	CAISKTGDPGVNTEAFF	TGTGCCATCAGTAAAACAGGGGACCCCGGGGTGAACACTGAAGCTTTCTTT
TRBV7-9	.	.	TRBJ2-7	CASSFLRGYEQYF	TGTGCCAGCAGCTTTCTCAGGGGATACGAGCAGTACTTC
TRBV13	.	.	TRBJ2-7	CASSLGQTYEQYF	TGTGCCAGCAGCTTAGGGCAGACCTACGAGCAGTACTTC
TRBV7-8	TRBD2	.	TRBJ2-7	CASSLARAGGSYEQYF	TGTGCCAGCAGCTTAGCTAGGGCGGGGGGATCCTACGAGCAGTACTTC
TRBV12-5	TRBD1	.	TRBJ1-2	CASGLTPTGLDGYTF	TGTGCTAGTGGTTTGACCCCGACAGGGTTGGACGGCTACACCTTC
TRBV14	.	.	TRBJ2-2	CASSPVSYGELFF	TGTGCCAGCAGCCCTGTATCTTATGGGGAGCTGTTTTTT
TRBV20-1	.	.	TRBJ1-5	CSASMAGRDQPQHF	TGCAGTGCTAGTATGGCAGGGAGGGATCAGCCCCAGCATTTT
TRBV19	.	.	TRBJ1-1	CASSIRRMNTEAFF	TGTGCCAGTAGTATTAGGCGGATGAACACTGAAGCTTTCTTT
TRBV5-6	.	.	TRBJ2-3	CASSTPGFYTDTQYF	TGTGCCAGCAGCACCCCGGGATTTTACACAGATACGCAGTATTTT
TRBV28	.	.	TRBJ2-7	CASRPAEGPYEQYF	TGTGCCAGCAGACCCGCGGAGGGACCCTACGAGCAGTACTTC
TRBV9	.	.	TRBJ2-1	CASSATEALGLNEQFF	TGTGCCAGCAGCGCGACCGAGGCGCTGGGTTTGAATGAGCAGTTCTTC